The text below deals with one T cell receptor beta chain. This sample is part of a study of blood T cell repertoires in COVID-19. Produced via immunoSEQ multiplex PCR; TCRdb's table is partial and in-frame only. Here the sample spans approximately 300,000 clones, 70% to 90% being singletons. Germline V gene data show CDR1 as DFQATT and CDR2 as SNEGSKA (reference sequence). The CDR3 is made up of 15 amino acids. Trimming took 3 bases from V and 4 from J; bases not matched to a gene: 3. This receptor was identified in a woman in her twenties or thirties who had recovered from COVID-19. This rearrangement joins TRBV20-1 to TRBJ2-2; 12 bases align to TRBD2. Sequencing was done on a sample of PBMCs or T cells enriched from blood (not recorded which). The CDR3 spells CSASLAGGGTGELFF. DNA of the CDR3: TGCAGTGCTAGTCTAGCGGGGGGGGGCACCGGGGAGCTGTTTTTT.